This TCR beta chain was captured by sequencing in a study of technical replicates of blood from four donors. Sequencing was performed with immunoSEQ multiplex PCR; in TCRdb, only in-frame clones are kept and a portion is missing. The sample holds over 50,000 clones; more than 70% are singletons and the top ten take roughly 4.8%. This receptor was taken from a human donor in good health. Some clones in this sample may be carry-over from other donors' samples. Sequencing input: PBMCs.

CDR3 amino acids: CASSISGSFGEQFF. CDR3 in DNA: TGTGCCAGCAGCATCAGCGGGAGTTTTGGTGAGCAGTTCTTC. The gene calls are TRBV9 and TRBJ2-1; 8 nucleotides align to TRBD2. V shed 4 bases, J shed 9 bases, and the junction held 9 bases outside the gene matches. This CDR3 region has 14 residues. The germline V gene encodes CDR1 SGDLS and CDR2 YYNGEE.